This T cell receptor (beta chain) was observed in a study of cytomegalovirus exposure and HLA in healthy donors. The PCR made use of 60 Vbeta and 13 Jbeta primers. TCRdb's table, derived via immunoSEQ multiplex PCR, lists solely in-frame clones and lacks some. Of 150,000 to 180,000 clones listed, roughly 77% are singletons. Study findings and constraints: The study listed 150 to 200 cytomegalovirus-associated TCR beta chains. A reported reduction in N-insertions relative to the approximately 600-donor mean was seen in an Asian-associated ancestry cluster in a later analysis.

CDR3 length equals 13 residues. V was shortened by 1 base and J by 7 bases, with 8 bases between the two germline ends. Looked up from germline, CDR1 is LGHNA and CDR2 is YSLEER. Details on this clone: Its antigen is not identified.

Sequenced: PBMCs. This chain links TRBV4-3 with TRBJ2-1; no clear D gene. The receptor was derived from a man aged 30 to 39 in good health and CMV-seropositive. The CDR3 is CASSQGGRNEQFF. The CDR3 coding sequence is TGCGCCAGCAGCCAAGGAGGCCGGAATGAGCAGTTCTTC.